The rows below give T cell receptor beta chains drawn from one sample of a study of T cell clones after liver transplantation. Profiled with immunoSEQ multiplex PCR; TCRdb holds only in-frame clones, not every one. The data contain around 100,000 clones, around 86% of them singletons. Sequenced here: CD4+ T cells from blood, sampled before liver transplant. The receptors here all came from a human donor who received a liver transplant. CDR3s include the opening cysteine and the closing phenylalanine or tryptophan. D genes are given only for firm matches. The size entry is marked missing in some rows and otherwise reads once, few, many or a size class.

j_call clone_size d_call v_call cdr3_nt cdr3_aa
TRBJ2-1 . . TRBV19 TGTGCCAGTAGTTTACAGTCCTACAATGAGCAGTTCTTC CASSLQSYNEQFF
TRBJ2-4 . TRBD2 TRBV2 TGTGCCAGCAGTGAGGGCGGGGGGCCCCTAGCCAAAAACATTCAGTACTTC CASSEGGGPLAKNIQYF
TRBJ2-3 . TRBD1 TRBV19 TGTGCCAGTAGTATAGGACAGGGTGCTAGCACAGATACGCAGTATTTT CASSIGQGASTDTQYF
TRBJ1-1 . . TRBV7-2 TGTGCCAGCAGCTCGGCGGGAGCGAGCACTGAAGCTTTCTTT CASSSAGASTEAFF
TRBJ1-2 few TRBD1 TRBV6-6 TGTGCCAGCAGCCACGAAGGGGGCTTGGTTGGTGGCTACACCTTC CASSHEGGLVGGYTF
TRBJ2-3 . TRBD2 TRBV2 TGTGCCAGCAGTGAGAGCAGCGGGAGGGCGGATACGCAGTATTTT CASSESSGRADTQYF
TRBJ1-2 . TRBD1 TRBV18 TGTGCCAGCCACCGGGACAGGGGAAAAGGTGGCTACACCTTC CASHRDRGKGGYTF
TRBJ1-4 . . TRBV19 TGTGCCAGTAGCCCGAATGAAAAACTGTTTTTT CASSPNEKLFF
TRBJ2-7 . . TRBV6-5 TGTGCCAGCAGTTACAGGATGGAAACCCACGAGCAGTACTTC CASSYRMETHEQYF
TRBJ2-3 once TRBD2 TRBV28 TGTGCCAGCAGAACCCGGACTAGCGGGAGGGGGACAGATACGCAGTATTTT CASRTRTSGRGTDTQYF
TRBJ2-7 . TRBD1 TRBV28 TGTGCCAGCAGCCTTTTGGGACAGGGCCCCTACGAGCAGTACTTC CASSLLGQGPYEQYF
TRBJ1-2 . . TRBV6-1 TGTGCCAGCAGTGAATCGTGGAGTAACTATGGCTACACCTTC CASSESWSNYGYTF
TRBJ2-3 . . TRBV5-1 TGCGCCAGCAGAATCGAGGTAGCGGATACGCAGTATTTT CASRIEVADTQYF
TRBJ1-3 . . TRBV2 TGTGCCAGCATCTTGGGCCCTCGCTCTGGAAACACCATATATTTT CASILGPRSGNTIYF
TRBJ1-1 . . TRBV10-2 TGCGCCAGCAGTGATTCCCCGGGGGCTTTCTTT CASSDSPGAFF
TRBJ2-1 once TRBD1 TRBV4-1 TGCGCCAGCAGCCGCACAGGGGCGGTTAATGAGCAGTTCTTC CASSRTGAVNEQFF